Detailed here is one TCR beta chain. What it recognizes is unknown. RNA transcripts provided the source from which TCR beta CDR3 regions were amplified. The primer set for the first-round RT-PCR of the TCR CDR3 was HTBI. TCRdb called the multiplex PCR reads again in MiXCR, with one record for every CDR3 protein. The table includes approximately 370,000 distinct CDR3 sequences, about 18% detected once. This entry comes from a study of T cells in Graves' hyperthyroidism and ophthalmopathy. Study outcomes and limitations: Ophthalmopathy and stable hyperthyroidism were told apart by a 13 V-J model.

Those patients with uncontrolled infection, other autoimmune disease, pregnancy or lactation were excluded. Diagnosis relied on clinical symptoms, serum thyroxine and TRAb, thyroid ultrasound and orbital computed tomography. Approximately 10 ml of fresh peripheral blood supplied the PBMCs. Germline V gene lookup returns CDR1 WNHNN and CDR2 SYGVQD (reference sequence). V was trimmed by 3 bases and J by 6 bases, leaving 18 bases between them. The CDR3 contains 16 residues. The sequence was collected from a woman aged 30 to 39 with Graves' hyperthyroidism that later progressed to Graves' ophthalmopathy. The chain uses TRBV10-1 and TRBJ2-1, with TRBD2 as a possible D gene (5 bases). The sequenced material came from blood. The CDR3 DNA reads TGCGCCAGCAGTGATCCTTCGGGCCTAGCCTCCAATGAGCAGTTCTTC. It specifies CASSDPSGLASNEQFF.